Listed here are 4 T cell receptor beta chains from one sample, sequenced in a study of TIL therapy for anti-PD-1-resistant metastatic lung cancer. The libraries were made with immunoSEQ v3. Measured with immunoSEQ multiplex PCR; TCRdb has only the in-frame clones, and not every one. This sample has roughly 10,000 clones, with 55% to 60% found just once. Time point specified: pre-treatment sample, taken before nivolumab and TIL therapy. The tumor samples were excised metastases, mostly pleural nodules or supraclavicular lymph nodes. Sequenced material: tumor tissue, taken at baseline. The receptors shown here come from a person aged 25-80 years with non-small cell lung cancer.

This chain joins TRBV7-3 and TRBJ2-2, with D possibly being TRBD1 or TRBD2 (5 bases each). The CDR3 extends over 15 amino acids. V dropped 3 bases and J dropped 5 bases, with 13 bases sitting between them. Germline V gene sequence: CDR1 SGHTA, CDR2 FQGTGA. The CDR3 nucleotides read TGTGCCAGCAGCTTGTCCGGGGCGCGGACCGGGGAGCTGTTTTTT. Its translation is CASSLSGARTGELFF.

The V gene is TRBV28, the J gene TRBJ2-3; no clear D gene. The CDR3 totals 14 residues. Germline V lookup: CDR1 MDHEN, CDR2 SYDVKM. V dropped 5 bases and J dropped 2 bases, with 11 bases sitting between them. The CDR3 here is CASSTGFLTDTQYF. The DNA of the CDR3 is TGTGCCAGCAGTACCGGCTTCCTCACAGATACGCAGTATTTT.

V and J are TRBV6-6 and TRBJ2-7; TRBD2 is a possible D gene (7 bases). This CDR3 comprises 15 residues. CDR1 and CDR2 (germline): MNHNY, SVGAGI (reference sequence). V lost 5 bases, J lost 2 bases, and 16 bases lay in between. The CDR3 region is CASSHPAGATYEQYF. The CDR3 DNA reads as TGTGCCAGCAGTCACCCGGCGGGGGCAACCTACGAGCAGTACTTC.

The rearrangement joins TRBV29-1 to TRBJ1-1, with D uncertain. Trimming took 5 bases from V and 0 from J, leaving 7 bases between them. CDR1 SQVTM and CDR2 ANQGSEA come from the germline V gene. CDR3 length equals 12 residues. The CDR3 DNA reads as TGCAGCGTTCTGATCGTGAACACTGAAGCTTTCTTT. It yields the protein CSVLIVNTEAFF.